These 9 T cell receptor beta chains originate from one sample sequenced in a study of response to subunit inactivated influenza vaccine. TCRdb re-analysed the RT-PCR reads in MiXCR, keeping a single row per CDR3 protein. The data show over 750,000 distinct CDR3 sequences, 21% seen once. Material: PBMCs from blood, obtained around 5 days after vaccination. These receptors were obtained from a man in his forties or fifties who received an inactivated influenza vaccine.

This clonotype has just a few counts. The chain employs TRBV18 and TRBJ2-3; TRBD2 matches at 14 bases. The germline V gene encodes CDR1 KGHSH and CDR2 LQKENI. With 2 bases clipped from V and 5 bases from J, the junction kept 3 bases outside the gene matches. This CDR3 is built from 16 residues. The CDR3 DNA reads TGTGCCAGCTCACCAAGCGGGACTAGCGGGGGAGATACGCAGTATTTT. It translates to CASSPSGTSGGDTQYF.

The chain carries TRBV7-2 and TRBJ2-3, with D possibly TRBD1 on 5 matching bases. V lost 5 bases to trimming and J lost 0 bases, with 12 bases between them. The germline V gene has CDR1 SGHTA and CDR2 FQGNSA. There are 15 residues in the CDR3. The DNA of the CDR3 is TGTGCCAGCAGCGCACAAAGGGGAAGCACAGATACGCAGTATTTT. This encodes CASSAQRGSTDTQYF.

The chain joins TRBV4-2 to TRBJ2-3; TRBD2 is a possible D gene (5 bases). This CDR3 contains 15 residues. Germline V lookup: CDR1 LGHNA, CDR2 YNFKEQ. V lost 1 base and J lost 2, with 10 bases in between. The CDR3 reads CASSQGERTTDTQYF. In DNA form, the CDR3 reads TGTGCCAGCAGCCAAGGCGAGCGGACCACAGATACGCAGTATTTT.

J is TRBJ1-1 and V is TRBV7-8; 9 nucleotides align to TRBD1. Per the germline V gene, CDR1 is SGHVS and CDR2 is FQNEAQ. The CDR3 runs 16 residues. V dropped 1 base and J dropped 5; count of bases not matched to a gene: 8. The DNA for the CDR3 is TGTGCCAGCAGCTTAGGACTACAGGGGGCGAGGACTGAAGCTTTCTTT. Translated: CASSLGLQGARTEAFF.

This clonotype was seen more than once but under ten times. V gene TRBV4-2 combines with J gene TRBJ2-7; possibly TRBD1 for D (6 bases). Trimming pared 4 bases from V and 2 bases from J, leaving 15 bases between. Germline values: CDR1 LGHNA, CDR2 YNFKEQ. The CDR3 consists of 15 residues. The DNA for the CDR3 is TGTGCCAGCAGCCCGGTGTCTGGACAGACCTACGAGCAGTACTTC. Translating gives CASSPVSGQTYEQYF.

A few counts support this clonotype. V usage is TRBV20-1 and J usage is TRBJ1-4, with a possible D match to TRBD1 (5 bases). CDR3 size: 14 residues. From germline, CDR1 is DFQATT and CDR2 SNEGSKA (reference sequence). Trimming took off 1 base at V and 5 bases at J, with 11 bases between the two ends. The CDR3 reads CSARVYQGNEKLFF. CDR3 coding DNA: TGCAGTGCTAGAGTATATCAGGGAAATGAAAAACTGTTTTTT.

The chain has TRBV5-1 and TRBJ1-6; D not certain. CDR3 size: 14 residues. CDR1 is SGHRS and CDR2 is YFSETQ in the germline V gene. V was clipped by 4 bases and J by 2 bases, with 7 bases between them. Here the CDR3 reads CASSGDPYNSPLHF. The CDR3, as DNA: TGCGCCAGCAGCGGAGACCCCTATAATTCACCCCTCCACTTT.

At least ten counts were recorded for this clonotype. This chain connects TRBV27 to TRBJ1-1; possible D gene TRBD1, 5 bases. The V gene lost 5 bases and the J gene lost 5 bases, with 12 bases spanning the gap. Per the germline V gene, CDR1 is MNHEY and CDR2 is SMNVEV (reference sequence). CDR3 length: 13 amino acids. CDR3 protein: CASSQLRGTEAFF. The CDR3 region has the DNA TGTGCCAGCAGTCAACTAAGGGGTACTGAAGCTTTCTTT.

The chain uses TRBV7-8 and TRBJ2-2; no clear D. CDR3 size: 17 residues. V lost 2 bases and J 1 base, leaving 14 bases between the germline ends. Germline V gene sequence: CDR1 SGHVS, CDR2 FQNEAQ. The CDR3 here is CASSLNRRPRNTGELFF. The CDR3 DNA reads as TGTGCCAGCAGCTTAAACCGTCGTCCTAGGAACACCGGGGAGCTGTTTTTT.